This TCR beta chain originates from a study of blood T cells in healthy people across ages (dated by TCRdb to the mid-2010s). For context, the study as a whole: In model experiments, template switching captured about one uniquely barcoded TCR beta cDNA molecule for every two T cells. Donors were grouped into four age groups: young (average approximately 15 years), middle-aged (around 39), aged (around 66) and long-lived (about 82). The study analyzed two additional independent replicas of 1 million unique cDNA reads from the same blood draw for two donors, one aged 18 to 29 and one aged 80 or older. The study measured age-related changes in TCR beta repertoire diversity using deep sequencing normalized with unique cDNA molecular identifiers. Overall results and qualifications from the work: The long-lived group showed more naive CD4+ T cells, fewer expanded clones and increased TCR diversity than the aged group, suggesting age selection. The percentage of naive T cells measured by flow cytometry correlated strongly with observed TCR beta diversity. Since profiling was done on bulk unsorted PBMCs, naive and antigen-experienced compartments could not be conclusively compared. The CMV infection status of donors was not known, potentially confounding age-related changes in expanded clonotypes. Estimates of total diversity based on one million sequenced T cells were regarded as lower bounds and as underestimates. As age increased, observed TCR beta diversity per million T cells dropped in a roughly linear way, and a significant reduction was already evident by age around 41.

Systemically healthy Caucasian individuals from Russia, approximately 39 in total and aged about 6 to 100 years, were included as donors. Each donor gave approximately 10 milliliters of peripheral blood, collected into EDTA-treated Vacutainer tubes. Ficoll-Paque density-gradient centrifugation was used to isolate PBMCs, with at least 6.5 million per sample. Trizol reagent was used to extract total RNA from PBMCs, with at least 6 micrograms per sample. Naive CD45RAhigh/CD27high T cell percentages were measured by flow cytometry on a PBMC aliquot from every donor. The library was built by means of 5' RACE. Instrument on record: Illumina HiSeq 2500. The second PCR ran for about 6 to 11 cycles and used a J-beta primer mix along with a sample-barcoded 5' primer. A template-switch 5' adaptor carrying 12 random nucleotides introduced a unique molecular identifier onto each TCR beta cDNA molecule. Each sample yielded at least 3 million CDR3-containing paired-end reads. First-strand cDNA was synthesized from all RNA with the Mint cDNA synthesis kit, primed by a TRBC-specific oligonucleotide. After uracil-DNA glycosylase treatment, a first 18-cycle PCR used universal primers M1SS and BC2_uni_R on all cDNA. Turning to the authors' computational methods: Normalization of each sample was performed by random selection of 1 million high-quality reads, each carrying a distinct molecular identifier. Instead of being binned into consensus sequences, reads with shared molecular identifiers were discarded. MiTCR, run with a Q25 quality threshold and the strictest error-elimination algorithm, handled CDR3 identification, clonotype clustering and error correction. A nonparametric unseen species model with Euler transformation was used to estimate a lower bound on total TCR beta diversity. TCRdb redid the processing of the public reads, applying fastp at Q25 and MiXCR, and retained in-frame beta chains. CDR3 protein sequences are deduplicated, and each keeps its most common genes and DNA. Clone size and V and J calls follow TCRdb, not the original study. Counted in this sample were some 1,000,000 distinct CDR3 sequences; approximately 26% of them appeared once. Around 0.7% of the sample is taken by the ten largest.

Concerning this clonotype itself: The clone's antigen remains unknown. Nothing much larger sits one base from this clone, and base qualities are not available.

Trimming at the junction amounts to 4 bases on V and 6 bases on J, and the germline ends lie 14 bases apart. CDR1 and CDR2 (MGHRA, YSYEKL) derive from the germline V gene. The CDR3 has 14 amino acids, counting the end cysteine and phenylalanine. The read is trimmed to its CDR3 DNA, 42 bases read in frame from base 1. This same sample was also taken into another study, of T cells of mothers and their children. Taken from the second paper: Donors were nine systemically healthy Caucasian individuals: three mothers and their six children. cDNA synthesis consumed the entire amount of extracted RNA, loaded at approximately 1.6 ug RNA in each 15 ul reaction. Sample barcodes and 2-4 random nucleotides were added via the M1S primer in the second PCR. Over 9 million TCR beta CDR3 reads came from each mother, compared with 2.5 million to 3.5 million reads from each child. Thymic selection shapes the output of TCR recombination in a similar way in related and unrelated pairs, and inherited differences have a minor effect. Normalized repertoire overlap was always slightly but never significantly higher in related than unrelated mother-child pairs. Persistent microchimeric T cell clones were not detected, at a sensitivity of about 90 clones per million clonotypes. To look for features that set related mother-child pairs apart from unrelated individuals, the researchers ran deep NGS to compare the TCR beta repertoires of mothers and children. The mean age was 40 +/- 4 years for the mothers and about 10 +/- 4 years for the children. After adapter ligation was performed with NEBNext reagents, the libraries were sequenced on an Illumina HiSeq 2000 with 100+100 nt paired-end reads. To prevent cross-contamination, the mother and child libraries were prepared one month apart and sequenced in separate runs. Each donor had between about 500,000 and 2,100,000 distinct TCR beta clonotypes identified. Naive TCR beta clonotypes were estimated from low-frequency clonotypes matched to each donor's FACS-determined naive share, without sorting.

The TCR sequence derives from a girl aged 2-15 years in good health. Source material: blood. The V and J segments used are TRBV4-1 and TRBJ2-3; the D gene assignment is ambiguous. The CDR3 is CASSPFAPPDTQYF. The nucleotide sequence reads as follows: TGCGCCAGCAGCCCATTCGCCCCCCCCGATACGCAGTATTTT.